This T cell receptor beta chain came from a study of T cell repertoires in cytomegalovirus infection. Study-wide context: Public TCR beta signature analysis indicated the presence of both CMV infection and matching HLA type.

TCRdb itself ran the reads through MiXCR, one entry per CDR3 protein. The sample has some 680,000 distinct CDR3 sequences; 35% to 45% are singletons. V lost 6 bases and J 6 bases, leaving 21 bases between the germline ends. The germline gives CDR1 DFQATT, CDR2 SNEGSKA (reference sequence). The CDR3 has 15 residues. This TCR derives from a human donor in good health (CMV status not recorded). Some clones in this sample may be carry-over from other donors' samples. This chain links TRBV20-1 with TRBJ1-5; maybe TRBD1 (6 bases). The sequencing sample was made of PBMCs. The CDR3 DNA reads as TGCAGTGCGGGGGCGTATGAGGGAGCGGGTCAGCCCCAGCATTTT. It codes for CSAGAYEGAGQPQHF.